This T cell receptor (beta chain) originates from a study of breast tumors, draining lymph nodes, adjacent tissues. This CDR3 has 12 amino acids. The germline CDR1 and CDR2 sequences are SQVTM and ANQGSEA. Remarks on this clonotype: Antigen unknown.

TCRdb passed the multiplex PCR reads through MiXCR, listing each CDR3 protein once. This table has more than 50,000 distinct CDR3 sequences, under 55% appearing once. Study results and caveats: Tumor T cell lymph node origin was a supported hypothesis, not proven. Tumor repertoires ranked between lymph nodes and nontumor tissue in diversity, with V and J gene preferences.

This receptor was obtained from a female donor with breast cancer. Some clones in this sample may be carry-over from other donors' samples. Sequencing used breast tumor tissue. The chain joins TRBV29-1 to TRBJ1-2, with 10 bases that match TRBD1. The CDR3 spells CSSGQGIGGYTF. Written as DNA, the CDR3 is TGCAGTTCGGGACAGGGGATTGGTGGCTACACCTTC.